The T cell receptor beta chain described here comes from a study of T cells in localized non-small cell lung cancer. Using immunoSEQ multiplex PCR, the repertoire was profiled, and TCRdb retains in-frame clones only, with some absent. This sample carries about 28,000 clones, about 90% of them seen once, and the ten largest clones take about 1%. To note about this clone: Antigen specificity is unknown.

The study's findings and limits: Adjacent lung tissue had a median approximately 57 of the top 100 clones found in the tumor.

Per the germline V gene, CDR1 is LNHDA and CDR2 is SQIVND (reference sequence). This CDR3 has 11 amino acids. With 5 bases removed from V and 4 bases from J, the gap between germline ends came to 5 bases. Sample: peripheral blood, taken before any cancer treatment. V gene TRBV19 combines with J gene TRBJ2-5, with a possible D match to TRBD2 (5 bases). The source of this sequence is a woman aged 35-75 years with stage I lung adenocarcinoma. CDR3 DNA sequence: TGTGCCAGTAGTGCGGGAGAGACCCAGTACTTC. It translates to CASSAGETQYF.